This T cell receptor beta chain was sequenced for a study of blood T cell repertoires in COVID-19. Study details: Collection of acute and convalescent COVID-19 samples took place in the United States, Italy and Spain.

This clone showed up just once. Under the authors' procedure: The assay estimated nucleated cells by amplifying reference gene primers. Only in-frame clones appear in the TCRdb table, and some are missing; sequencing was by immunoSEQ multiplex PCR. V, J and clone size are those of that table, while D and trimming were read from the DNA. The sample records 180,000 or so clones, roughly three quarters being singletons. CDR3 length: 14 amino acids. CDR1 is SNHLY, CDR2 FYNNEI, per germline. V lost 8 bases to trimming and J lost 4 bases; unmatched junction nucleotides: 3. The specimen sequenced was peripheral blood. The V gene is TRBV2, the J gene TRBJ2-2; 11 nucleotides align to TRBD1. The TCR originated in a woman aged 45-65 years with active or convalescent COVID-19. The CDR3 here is CASGGQGGTGELFF. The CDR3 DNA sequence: TGTGCCAGCGGGGGACAGGGGGGCACCGGGGAGCTGTTTTTT.